The 16 T cell receptor beta chains below come from one sample, sequenced in a study of blood T cell repertoires in COVID-19. The method was immunoSEQ multiplex PCR; TCRdb's version includes in-frame clones alone and lacks a portion of them. Here the sample spans around 400,000 clones, 80% to 90% being singletons. The sample was peripheral blood. Receptor source: a woman aged 60-75 years with COVID-19, enrolled during active disease.

The DNA of the CDR3 is TGTGCCATCAGTGAGTCGACCGGGGGGCGTACTGAAGCTTTCTTT. Translation: CAISESTGGRTEAFF. The chain has TRBV10-3 and TRBJ1-1; tentatively, D is TRBD1 (6 bases). The CDR3 runs to 15 residues. Germline V lookup: CDR1 ENHRY, CDR2 SYGVKD. V lost 0 bases to trimming and J lost 5 bases, with 13 bases between them.

The chain has TRBV6-5 and TRBJ1-4, with D perhaps TRBD1 (6 bases). V was clipped by 8 bases and J by 7 bases, with 14 bases between them. The CDR3 covers 13 residues. Germline lookup yields CDR1 MNHEY and CDR2 SVGAGI. CDR3: CASWPQGGEKLFF. CDR3 nucleotides: TGTGCCAGCTGGCCACAGGGCGGTGAAAAACTGTTTTTT.

The chain couples TRBV6-5 to TRBJ2-7; D is perhaps TRBD2 (6 bases). CDR1 is MNHEY and CDR2 is SVGAGI in the germline V gene. The CDR3 length is 14 residues. Trimming shortened V by 5 bases and J by 1 base, and 12 bases separated the two germline ends. The CDR3 nucleotides read TGTGCCAGCAGTCACTGGGGGGATTCCTACGAGCAGTACTTC. Its translation: CASSHWGDSYEQYF.

The chain links TRBV3-1 (or the pseudogene TRBV3-2) to TRBJ1-2; no definite D call. Germline V gene lookup returns CDR1 LGHDT and CDR2 YNNKEL (reference sequence). Trimming shortened V by 4 bases and J by 2 bases, and 8 bases separated the two germline ends. The CDR3 has 13 amino acids. The CDR3 coding sequence is TGTGCCAGCAGCCCCCCGGGAAACTATGGCTACACCTTC. Its protein is CASSPPGNYGYTF.

The chain recombines TRBV16 with TRBJ1-1, with 9 bases lining up with TRBD1. Losses at the gene ends were 4 bases for V and 7 bases for J; bases not matched to a gene: 1. This CDR3 comprises 12 residues. The germline V gene encodes CDR1 KGHSY and CDR2 FQNENV. CDR3 nucleotides: TGTGCCAGCAGCCGGGGACAGGGTGAAGCTTTCTTT. Protein product: CASSRGQGEAFF.

The chain carries TRBV10-1 and TRBJ1-1; TRBD1 agrees at 8 bases. This CDR3 region has 14 residues. The trim removed 2 bases at V and 4 bases at J, leaving 3 bases unmatched. Germline-derived CDR1 and CDR2 are WNHNN and SYGVQD (reference sequence). CDR3 nucleotides: TGCGCCAGCAGTGAGACGACAGGGGCCACTGAAGCTTTCTTT. This codes for CASSETTGATEAFF.

This chain uses TRBV3-1 (or the pseudogene TRBV3-2) with TRBJ2-1; the match to TRBD2 covers 12 bases. V trimming: 1 base; J trimming: 8 bases; junction bases outside the gene matches: 9. The CDR3 has 17 amino acids. Germline CDR1 and CDR2: LGHDT and YNNKEL (reference sequence). CDR3 in DNA: TGTGCCAGCAGCCAAGCTGCTAGCGGGGGGGCCCGATATGAGCAGTTCTTC. It is translated as CASSQAASGGARYEQFF.

This clone showed up just a few times. This sequence joins TRBV6-5 and TRBJ1-6, with TRBD1 as a possible D gene (5 bases). CDR1 and CDR2 from the germline V gene are MNHEY and SVGAGI. V was cut by 7 bases and J by 7 bases, with 17 bases left in between. The CDR3 consists of 15 residues. The DNA for the CDR3 is TGTGCCAGCACTAAATCAGCACGGGGGAATTCACCCCTCCACTTT. Protein product: CASTKSARGNSPLHF.

This rearrangement joins TRBV12-3 or TRBV12-4 to TRBJ1-1; 7 positions match TRBD1. V lost 6 bases and J lost 2; bases outside the gene matches: 3. The CDR3 is 13 residues long. The CDR3 sequence is CASRQGGNTEAFF. Written as DNA, the CDR3 is TGTGCCAGCAGGCAGGGGGGAAACACTGAAGCTTTCTTT.

This clone was seen only a few times. CDR3 residues: CASSLMQGNTGELFF. The CDR3 DNA sequence: TGTGCCAGCAGCTTAATGCAGGGGAACACCGGGGAGCTGTTTTTT. V is TRBV7-3 and J is TRBJ2-2; possibly TRBD1 for D (5 bases). Germline V gene sequence: CDR1 SGHTA, CDR2 FQGTGA. The CDR3 loop spans 15 amino acids. The ends were cut back, 1 base at V and 1 base at J, with 7 bases in the middle.

This clone showed up just a few times. The V and J genes are TRBV19 and TRBJ1-2; D is unclear. Deletions cut 4 bases from V and 2 bases from J, with 2 bases between. CDR3 size: 11 residues. Looked up from germline, CDR1 is LNHDA and CDR2 is SQIVND (reference sequence). The CDR3 DNA follows: TGTGCCAGTAGTACGAACTATGGCTACACCTTC. This gives the protein CASSTNYGYTF.

The CDR3 DNA sequence: TGTGCTAGTGCTCCGGGACAGGGGTTTGGAAACACCATATATTTT. Translation gives CASAPGQGFGNTIYF. This chain links TRBV12-5 with TRBJ1-3, with 10 positions matching TRBD1. Germline CDR1 reads LGHNT; CDR2 reads FRNRAP. V shed 7 bases, J shed 3 bases, and the junction held 6 bases outside the gene matches. The CDR3 is 15 amino acids.

This chain joins TRBV5-1 and TRBJ2-5; D call uncertain. The germline CDR1 and CDR2 sequences are SGHRS and YFSETQ. V was pared by 1 base and J by 2 bases, with 12 bases between. The CDR3 spans 15 residues. The CDR3 nucleotides are TGCGCCAGCAGCTTGTTGGGTCCAGGACAAGAGACCCAGTACTTC. Translation: CASSLLGPGQETQYF.

This chain connects TRBV27 to TRBJ1-6; 11 bases are shared with TRBD1. The CDR3 runs to 16 residues. With V trimmed by 6 bases and J by 6 bases, 7 bases remained unmatched. Germline V lookup: CDR1 MNHEY, CDR2 SMNVEV (reference sequence). CDR3 amino acids: CASRGQGVLSNSPLHF. The CDR3 coding sequence is TGTGCCAGCAGGGGACAGGGGGTATTGAGTAATTCACCCCTCCACTTT.

The chain has TRBV15 and TRBJ2-1, with D possibly being TRBD1 (5 bases). The CDR3 extends over 13 amino acids. The V end lost 3 bases, the J end lost 3 bases, and 6 bases lay between the germline ends. Germline V CDR1 and CDR2: LNHNV, YYDKDF (reference sequence). The CDR3 region has the DNA TGTGCCACCAGCAGCAGGGTCTACAATGAGCAGTTCTTC. Translating it yields CATSSRVYNEQFF.

The chain joins TRBV13 to TRBJ2-1; the match to TRBD2 covers 13 bases. Per the germline V gene, CDR1 is PRHDT and CDR2 is FYEKMQ (reference sequence). CDR3 length equals 17 residues. V gave up 7 bases and J gave up 6 bases; unmatched junction bases: 12. Written as DNA, the CDR3 is TGTGCCAGCACCGGGACTAGCGGGGCCCCGGGGGCCAATGAGCAGTTCTTC. Translation: CASTGTSGAPGANEQFF.